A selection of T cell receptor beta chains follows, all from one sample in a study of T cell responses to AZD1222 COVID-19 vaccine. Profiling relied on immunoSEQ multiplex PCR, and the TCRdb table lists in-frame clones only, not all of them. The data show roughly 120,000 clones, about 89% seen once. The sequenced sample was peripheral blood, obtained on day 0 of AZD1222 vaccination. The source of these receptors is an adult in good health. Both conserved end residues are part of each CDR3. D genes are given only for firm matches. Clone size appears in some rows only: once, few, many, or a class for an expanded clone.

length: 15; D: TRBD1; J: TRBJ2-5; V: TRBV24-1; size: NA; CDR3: CATSEVGTVQETQYF; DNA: TGTGCCACCAGTGAGGTTGGGACAGTCCAAGAGACCCAGTACTTC
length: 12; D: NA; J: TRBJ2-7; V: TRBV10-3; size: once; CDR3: CAISPGSYEQYF; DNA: TGTGCCATCAGTCCGGGTTCCTACGAGCAGTACTTC
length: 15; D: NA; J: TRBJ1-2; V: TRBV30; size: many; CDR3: CAWSVLIRSPYGYTF; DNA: TGTGCCTGGAGTGTATTGATCAGGAGCCCCTATGGCTACACCTTC
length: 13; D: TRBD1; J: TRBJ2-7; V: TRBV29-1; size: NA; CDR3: CSPPGQGCYEQYF; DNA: TGCAGCCCCCCGGGACAGGGTTGCTACGAGCAGTACTTC
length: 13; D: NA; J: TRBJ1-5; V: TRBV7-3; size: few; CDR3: CASSFLVDQPQHF; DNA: TGTGCCAGCAGCTTTTTAGTAGATCAGCCCCAGCATTTT
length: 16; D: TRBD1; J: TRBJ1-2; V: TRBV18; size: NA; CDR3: CASSPLTTGEGYGYTF; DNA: TGTGCCAGCTCACCCTTAACGACAGGGGAGGGCTATGGCTACACCTTC
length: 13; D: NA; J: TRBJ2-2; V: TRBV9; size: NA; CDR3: CASSNSNTGELFF; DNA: TGTGCCAGCAGCAATTCGAACACCGGGGAGCTGTTTTTT
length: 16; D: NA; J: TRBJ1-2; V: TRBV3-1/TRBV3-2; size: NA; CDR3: CASSQDPPLTGPGYTF; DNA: TGTGCCAGCAGCCAAGATCCCCCGCTGACAGGCCCCGGCTACACCTTC
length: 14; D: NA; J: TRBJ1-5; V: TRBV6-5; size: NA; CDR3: CASSYSSSDQPQHF; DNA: TGTGCCAGCAGTTACTCGTCCTCGGATCAGCCCCAGCATTTT
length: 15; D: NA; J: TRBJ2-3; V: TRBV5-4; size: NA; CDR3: CASSSSEMGTDTQYF; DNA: TGTGCCAGCAGCTCCTCGGAAATGGGCACAGATACGCAGTATTTT
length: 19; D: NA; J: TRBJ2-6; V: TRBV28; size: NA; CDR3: CASSLGPIGARSGANVLTF; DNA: TGTGCCAGCAGTTTAGGGCCTATCGGGGCCCGCTCTGGGGCCAACGTCCTGACTTTC
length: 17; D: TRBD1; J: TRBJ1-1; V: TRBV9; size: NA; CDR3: CATTNRDRVPPDTEAFF; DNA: TGTGCCACCACAAACCGGGACAGGGTTCCACCGGACACTGAAGCTTTCTTT
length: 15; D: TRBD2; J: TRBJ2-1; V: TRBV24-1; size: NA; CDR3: CATSGGGRFDNEQFF; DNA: TGTGCCACCAGTGGGGGGGGAAGGTTCGACAATGAGCAGTTCTTC
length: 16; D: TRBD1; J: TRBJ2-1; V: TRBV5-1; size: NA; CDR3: CASSVRGTGTLYEQFF; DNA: TGCGCCAGCAGCGTCCGGGGGACAGGGACCCTCTATGAGCAGTTCTTC
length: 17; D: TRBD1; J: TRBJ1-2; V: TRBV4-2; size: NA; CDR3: CASSQDTHPGQARGYTF; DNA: TGTGCCAGCAGCCAAGACACTCACCCGGGACAGGCGAGAGGCTACACCTTC
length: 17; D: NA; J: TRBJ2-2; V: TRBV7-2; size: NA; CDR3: CASSPTRDRGVAGELFF; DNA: TGTGCCAGCAGCCCCACTAGGGACCGCGGCGTGGCCGGGGAGCTGTTTTTT
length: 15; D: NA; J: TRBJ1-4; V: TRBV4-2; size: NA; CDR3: CASSQTGTAVVKLFF; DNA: TGTGCCAGCAGCCAAACCGGGACCGCGGTCGTAAAACTGTTTTTT
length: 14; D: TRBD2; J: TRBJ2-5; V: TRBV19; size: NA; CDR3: CASSVAGAQETQYF; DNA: TGTGCCAGTAGTGTAGCGGGGGCCCAAGAGACCCAGTACTTC
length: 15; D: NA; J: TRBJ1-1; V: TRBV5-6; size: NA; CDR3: CASSQTGQLNTEAFF; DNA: TGTGCCAGCAGCCAAACCGGGCAGCTGAACACTGAAGCTTTCTTT
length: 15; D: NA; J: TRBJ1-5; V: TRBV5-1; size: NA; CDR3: CASSLEGVGNQPQHF; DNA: TGCGCCAGCAGCTTGGAAGGGGTTGGCAATCAGCCCCAGCATTTT
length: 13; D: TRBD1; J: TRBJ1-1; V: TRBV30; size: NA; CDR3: CAWRAQGRSEAFF; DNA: TGTGCCTGGAGAGCACAGGGGCGGAGTGAAGCTTTCTTT
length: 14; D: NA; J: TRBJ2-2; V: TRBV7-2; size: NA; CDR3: CASSRRTDTGELFF; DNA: TGTGCCAGCAGCCGTCGGACAGACACCGGGGAGCTGTTTTTT
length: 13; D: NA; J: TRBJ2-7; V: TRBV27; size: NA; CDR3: CASSLFAGYEQYF; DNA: TGTGCCAGCAGTTTATTTGCCGGATACGAGCAGTACTTC
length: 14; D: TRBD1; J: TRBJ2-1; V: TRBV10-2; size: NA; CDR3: CASFLGQGYNEQFF; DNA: TGCGCCAGTTTTCTGGGACAGGGCTACAATGAGCAGTTCTTC
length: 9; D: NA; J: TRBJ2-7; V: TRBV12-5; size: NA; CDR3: CAKGYEQYF; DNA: TGTGCTAAGGGCTACGAGCAGTACTTC
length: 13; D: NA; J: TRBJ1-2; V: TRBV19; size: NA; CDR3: CASSSQDRDGYTF; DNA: TGTGCCAGTAGTTCACAGGACAGAGATGGCTACACCTTC
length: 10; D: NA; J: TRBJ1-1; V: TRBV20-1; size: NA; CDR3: CSARDFGAFF; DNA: TGCAGTGCTAGAGATTTCGGGGCTTTCTTT
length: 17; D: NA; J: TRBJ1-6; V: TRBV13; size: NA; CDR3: CASSSRFWPYVGSPLHF; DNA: TGTGCCAGCAGCAGCCGATTCTGGCCCTATGTGGGGTCACCCCTCCACTTT
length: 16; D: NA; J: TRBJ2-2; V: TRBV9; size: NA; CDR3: CASSPLLGQPSGELFF; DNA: TGTGCCAGCAGCCCCCTGCTCGGACAGCCTAGCGGGGAGCTGTTTTTT
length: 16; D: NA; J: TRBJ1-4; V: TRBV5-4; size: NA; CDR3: CASSALPEPTNEKLFF; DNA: TGTGCCAGCAGCGCCCTCCCGGAGCCAACTAATGAAAAACTGTTTTTT
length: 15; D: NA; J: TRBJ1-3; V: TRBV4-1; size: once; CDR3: CASSQGRLSGNTIYF; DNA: TGCGCCAGCAGCCAAGGACGGCTCTCTGGAAACACCATATATTTT
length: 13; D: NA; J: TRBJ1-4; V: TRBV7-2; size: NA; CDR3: CASSLSREEKLFF; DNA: TGTGCCAGCAGCTTATCCAGGGAAGAAAAACTGTTTTTT
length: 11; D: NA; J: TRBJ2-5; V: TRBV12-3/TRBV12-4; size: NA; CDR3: CASSVQETQYF; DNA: TGTGCCAGCAGTGTACAAGAGACCCAGTACTTC
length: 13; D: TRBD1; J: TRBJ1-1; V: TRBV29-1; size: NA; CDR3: CSVPGQKNTEAFF; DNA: TGCAGCGTTCCGGGACAGAAGAACACTGAAGCTTTCTTT
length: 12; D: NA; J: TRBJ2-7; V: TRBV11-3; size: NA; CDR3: CASSFSRSEQYF; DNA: TGTGCCAGCAGCTTTTCCCGGAGCGAGCAGTACTTC
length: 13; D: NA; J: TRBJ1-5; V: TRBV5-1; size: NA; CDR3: CASSPGGDQPQHF; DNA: TGCGCCAGCAGCCCCGGGGGGGATCAGCCCCAGCATTTT
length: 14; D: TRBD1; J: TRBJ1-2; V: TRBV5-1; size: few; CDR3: CASSSNRGSYGYTF; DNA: TGCGCCAGCAGCTCGAACAGGGGCAGCTATGGCTACACCTTC